Each of the 22 T cell receptor beta chains below was sequenced from the same sample in a study of blood T cell repertoires in COVID-19. Repertoires were generated with immunoSEQ multiplex PCR, while TCRdb's copy carries only in-frame clones and drops some. This sample has about 98,000 clones, with more than 70% found just once. Sequencing was done on a sample of peripheral blood. The receptor source for this set is a man in his 70s with acute or convalescent COVID-19.

V gene TRBV20-1 combines with J gene TRBJ1-2; no clear D gene. The CDR3 contains 11 residues. CDR1 DFQATT and CDR2 SNEGSKA come from the germline V gene (reference sequence). V dropped 1 base and J dropped 5 bases, with 5 bases sitting between them. CDR3 coding DNA: TGCAGTGCTAGAGCCTTGTATGGCTACACCTTC. Translation: CSARALYGYTF.

The CDR3 reads CASSLGLAGGINIQYF. The DNA of the CDR3 is TGTGCCAGCAGTTTAGGACTAGCGGGAGGTATAAACATTCAGTACTTC. The chain employs TRBV27 and TRBJ2-4, with 14 bases fitting TRBD2. Germline V gene lookup returns CDR1 MNHEY and CDR2 SMNVEV (reference sequence). This CDR3 has 16 amino acids. Trimming removed 2 bases from V and 6 bases from J; junction bases left unmatched: 3.

V is TRBV28 and J is TRBJ2-6; 8 bases fit TRBD1. The CDR3 loop spans 15 amino acids. The V segment lost 6 bases and the J segment 4 bases; nucleotides outside the gene matches: 5. Looked up from germline, CDR1 is MDHEN and CDR2 is SYDVKM. For the CDR3, the DNA is TGTGCCAGCAGCACCAGGGGGCCAGGGGCCAACGTCCTGACTTTC. Translating it yields CASSTRGPGANVLTF. The full variable domain, completed using reference TRBV28 and TRBJ2-6, is DVKVTQSSRYLVKRTGEKVFLECVQDMDHENMFWYRQDPGLGLRLIYFSYDVKMKEKGDIPEGYSVSREKKERFSLILESASTNQTSMYLCASSTRGPGANVLTFGAGSRLTVL.

The gene calls are TRBV7-9 and TRBJ2-5; TRBD1 is a possible D gene (5 bases). This CDR3 comprises 14 residues. CDR1 and CDR2 from the germline V gene are SEHNR and FQNEAQ (reference sequence). The V and J ends lost 1 base and 1 base respectively, with 7 bases between them. CDR3: CASSLDRRQETQYF. The CDR3 nucleotides read TGTGCCAGCAGCTTAGACAGGCGCCAAGAGACCCAGTACTTC.

This clone was picked up one time. The chain has TRBV5-1 and TRBJ2-7; 11 positions agree with TRBD1. V trimming: 3 bases; J trimming: 4 bases; junction bases outside the gene matches: 3. In germline, CDR1 is SGHRS, CDR2 YFSETQ. The CDR3 runs to 14 residues. The CDR3, as DNA: TGCGCCAGCAGCTACGGACAGGGGGCTTACGAGCAGTACTTC. Protein sequence: CASSYGQGAYEQYF.

The chain joins TRBV30 to TRBJ1-2; TRBD1 agrees at 8 bases. The CDR3 contains 13 residues. The V and J ends lost 7 bases and 5 bases, in that order; junction bases with no gene match: 9. Per the germline V gene, CDR1 is GTSNPN and CDR2 is SVGIG (reference sequence). CDR3 in DNA: TGTGCCTCCCCGACAGGGGCCGGATATGGCTACACCTTC. It yields the protein CASPTGAGYGYTF.

This clone was observed a few times. This sequence joins TRBV29-1 and TRBJ1-1; TRBD1 matches at 10 bases. CDR1 is SQVTM and CDR2 is ANQGSEA in the germline V gene. The CDR3 contains 15 residues. V was clipped by 7 bases and J by 4 bases; unmatched bases: 12. Here the CDR3 reads CSAALGTGVSTEAFF. DNA of the CDR3: TGCAGCGCAGCCCTAGGGACAGGGGTTAGCACTGAAGCTTTCTTT.

This clone is a singleton in its sample. V usage is TRBV6-5 and J usage is TRBJ2-7, with TRBD2 identical over 11 bases. This CDR3 comprises 16 residues. Per the germline V gene, CDR1 is MNHEY and CDR2 is SVGAGI. Trimming cost V 2 bases and J 4 bases; bases outside gene matches: 7. The CDR3 here is CASSYISGRAGYEQYF. The CDR3 DNA reads TGTGCCAGCAGTTACATTAGCGGGAGGGCCGGGTACGAGCAGTACTTC.

V and J are TRBV5-8 and TRBJ2-7; perhaps TRBD2 as D (6 bases). V was cut by 1 base and J by 1 base, with 9 bases left in between. This CDR3 spans 14 amino acids. Germline V CDR1 and CDR2: SGHTS, YDEGEE. This CDR3 is CASSLWEASYEQYF. CDR3 nucleotide sequence: TGTGCCAGCAGCTTGTGGGAGGCTTCCTACGAGCAGTACTTC.

The sample holds a few counts of this clone. CDR3 region: CSARGPDIQYF. The CDR3 nucleotides read TGCAGTGCTAGAGGTCCCGACATTCAGTACTTC. V gene TRBV20-1 combines with J gene TRBJ2-4; no firm D call. Trimming took off 1 base at V and 8 bases at J, with 6 bases between the two ends. CDR1 and CDR2 from the germline V gene are DFQATT and SNEGSKA (reference sequence). CDR3 length: 11 residues.

This clone was seen only once. The chain has TRBV12-1 and TRBJ2-7; TRBD2 is taken as the D call from the table, unchecked against the DNA. TRBV12-1 is a documented pseudogene. This CDR3 has 14 amino acids. The CDR3 protein is CASSFALRSYEQYF. CDR3 nucleotide sequence: TGTGCCAGCAGCTTTGCGCTTCGGAGCTACGAGCAGTACTTC.

The J gene is TRBJ2-3, the V gene TRBV19; D perhaps matches TRBD1 (6 bases). This CDR3 is built from 14 residues. Germline V lookup: CDR1 LNHDA, CDR2 SQIVND (reference sequence). Trimming took 7 bases from V and 8 from J, leaving 19 bases between them. CDR3 sequence (DNA): TGTGCCAGTAAACCGACAGGATTCGAGGGTACGCAGTATTTT. As protein: CASKPTGFEGTQYF.

Turning to this clone: One junction end disagrees with the germline gene, perhaps due to a read error. The chain couples TRBV4-1 to TRBJ2-1; 9 bases match TRBD2. CDR3 length: 15 residues. Germline-derived CDR1 and CDR2 are MGHRA and YSYEKL. The CDR3 loop is CASTQGLATNNEQFF. CDR3 DNA sequence: TGCGCCAGCACCCAAGGACTAGCGACCAACAATGAGCAGTTCTTC.

The genes are TRBV19 and TRBJ1-1; 7 positions agree with TRBD1. The length of the CDR3 is 15 residues. Trimming removed 0 bases from V and 1 base from J; junction bases left unmatched: 2. Germline V CDR1 and CDR2: LNHDA, SQIVND (reference sequence). The CDR3 region is CASSIERGRNTEAFF. In DNA, the CDR3 is TGTGCCAGTAGTATAGAGAGGGGGCGGAACACTGAAGCTTTCTTT.

The chain joins TRBV7-9 to TRBJ1-3; 7 bases fit TRBD1. The CDR3 consists of 14 residues. In germline, CDR1 is SEHNR, CDR2 FQNEAQ (reference sequence). V gave up 6 bases and J gave up 4 bases; unmatched junction bases: 6. The CDR3 reads CASRYTGEGNTIYF. Here the CDR3 DNA reads TGTGCCAGCAGGTACACAGGGGAAGGAAACACCATATATTTT.

This rearrangement joins TRBV9 to TRBJ1-2; 11 bases line up with TRBD1. In germline, CDR1 is SGDLS, CDR2 YYNGEE. The V segment lost 0 bases and the J segment 7 bases; nucleotides outside the gene matches: 2. The CDR3 is 14 residues long. DNA for the CDR3: TGTGCCAGCAGCGTAGGGACAGGGGGCTTTGGCTACACCTTC. This sequence encodes CASSVGTGGFGYTF.

This sequence joins TRBV4-1 and TRBJ1-2; 10 nucleotides match TRBD1. CDR1 is MGHRA and CDR2 is YSYEKL in the germline V gene. J was trimmed by 2 bases and V by 1 base; bases with no gene match: 4. The CDR3 sequence is 16 residues long. This CDR3 reads CASSQVGGQGNYGYTF. The CDR3 bases are TGCGCCAGCAGCCAAGTAGGGGGACAGGGGAACTATGGCTACACCTTC.

The chain recombines TRBV19 with TRBJ2-2; 9 nucleotides align to TRBD1. The V and J ends lost 11 bases and 2 bases, in that order; junction bases with no gene match: 6. Germline CDR1 reads LNHDA; CDR2 reads SQIVND (reference sequence). This CDR3 is 14 amino acids long. The DNA of the CDR3 is TGTGCCGCAACGGGACAGGGTAACACCGGGGAGCTGTTTTTT. Protein sequence: CAATGQGNTGELFF.

This chain uses TRBV27 with TRBJ2-2; 14 bases map to TRBD2. The junction had 5 bases not matched to a gene; V was cut back by 7 bases and J by 1 base. Per the germline V gene, CDR1 is MNHEY and CDR2 is SMNVEV (reference sequence). The CDR3 is 17 residues long. The CDR3 region is CASKLGLAGGNTGELFF. The CDR3 coding sequence is TGTGCCAGCAAGCTAGGACTAGCGGGAGGGAACACCGGGGAGCTGTTTTTT.

This sequence joins TRBV3-1 (or the pseudogene TRBV3-2) and TRBJ2-1; 13 nucleotides agree with TRBD2. With V trimmed by 4 bases and J by 8 bases, 11 bases remained unmatched. Looked up from germline, CDR1 is LGHDT and CDR2 is YNNKEL (reference sequence). CDR3 size: 17 residues. The CDR3 DNA sequence: TGTGCCAGCAGCCCTACTAGCGGGAGGGCGAGAGAAGATGAGCAGTTCTTC. Encoded protein: CASSPTSGRAREDEQFF.

The sample holds a few counts of this clone. The chain carries TRBV6-5 and TRBJ2-1; possible D gene TRBD2, 6 bases. The CDR3 loop spans 12 amino acids. The V gene's germline CDR1 is MNHEY and CDR2 SVGAGI. Trimming pared 2 bases from V and 12 bases from J, leaving 11 bases between. CDR3 region: CASSYPTGRQFF. In DNA, the CDR3 is TGTGCCAGCAGTTACCCTACCGGGAGGCAGTTCTTC.

V and J are TRBV7-2 and TRBJ2-2; D call uncertain. The CDR3 extends over 13 amino acids. Germline CDR1 and CDR2: SGHTA and FQGNSA. Trimming cost V 1 base and J 5 bases, with 5 bases left between them. In nucleotides, the CDR3 is TGTGCCAGCAGCTTAGAACTTACCGGGGAGCTGTTTTTT. Encoded protein: CASSLELTGELFF.